The 30 T cell receptor beta chains below come from one sample, sequenced in a study of identical twins (dated by TCRdb to the mid-2010s). Receptor amplification or capture employed 5' RACE. Sequenced on an Illumina HiSeq 2000. In-frame beta chains were kept once TCRdb had trimmed the public reads at Q25 with fastp and called clones with MiXCR. Rows are combined by CDR3 protein, so each entry shows the most common genes and DNA. In this sample the table shows 1.5 million to 2 million distinct CDR3 sequences, around 29% of which occur a single time. The top ten constitute over 0.25% of the sample. Sample: cord blood. The receptor source for this set is a newborn girl in good health.

This clonotype was seen more than once but under ten times. This rearrangement joins TRBV7-9 to TRBJ2-1; the match to TRBD2 covers 8 bases. Germline trimming cut 5 bases from V and 13 bases from J; bases unmatched to any gene: 7. Germline CDR1 SEHNR, CDR2 FQNEAQ (reference sequence). The length of the CDR3 is 12 residues. The CDR3, as DNA: TGTGCCAGCAGCCAGTCCGGGACTAGACAGTTCTTC. Translating gives CASSQSGTRQFF.

The genes are TRBV20-1 and TRBJ2-3; perhaps TRBD2 as D (7 bases). In germline, CDR1 is DFQATT, CDR2 SNEGSKA (reference sequence). Trimming left V 7 bases short and J 4 bases short, with 15 bases between. The CDR3 covers 13 residues. CDR3 sequence (DNA): TGCAGTGTGCGGCGGGGGCGGGCAGATACGCAGTATTTT. This gives the protein CSVRRGRADTQYF.

In its sample, this clonotype was seen a few times. CDR3 nucleotide sequence: TGCGGGGTCGGCGACAGGAACTATGGCTACACCTTC. Encoded protein: CGVGDRNYGYTF. V is TRBV29-1 and J is TRBJ1-2; a weak D match, TRBD1 (6 bases). The CDR3 covers 12 residues. Germline CDR1 is SQVTM and CDR2 is ANQGSEA.

This clonotype was observed many times. The rearrangement links TRBV6-2 or TRBV6-3 to TRBJ2-7; no definite D call. Trimming removed 6 bases at V and 3 bases at J, with 12 bases between. Germline assignment: CDR1 MNHEY and CDR2 SVGEGT. The length of the CDR3 is 13 residues. DNA of the CDR3: TGTGCCAGCAGATGGACGGGTGGCTACGAGCAGTACTTC. The encoded protein is CASRWTGGYEQYF.

This clonotype was detected only a few times. V is TRBV20-1 and J is TRBJ2-5; D possibly matches TRBD1 or TRBD2 (5 bases each). Per the germline V gene, CDR1 is DFQATT and CDR2 is SNEGSKA (reference sequence). V was trimmed by 5 bases and J by 7 bases, leaving 17 bases between them. CDR3 length: 13 residues. DNA for the CDR3: TGCAGTGCTCCAACGGGGCCTTGGGGGACCCAGTACTTC. This encodes CSAPTGPWGTQYF.

This clonotype has only a few counts. This sequence joins TRBV29-1 and TRBJ2-5; TRBD2 might be the D (5 bases). Germline CDR1 is SQVTM and CDR2 is ANQGSEA. CDR3 length equals 9 residues. Trimming removed 5 bases from V and 13 bases from J, with 11 bases in between. The CDR3, as DNA: TGCAGCGTTACGGGGTTGGGGTACTTC. It is translated as CSVTGLGYF.

This clonotype was seen just once. This CDR3 is CASSESGVGGQPQHF. DNA of the CDR3: TGTGCCAGCAGTGAATCCGGGGTCGGGGGACAGCCCCAGCATTTT. The J gene is TRBJ1-5, the V gene TRBV2; possible D gene TRBD1, 5 bases. The germline V and J ends were trimmed by 2 bases and 7 bases, with 15 bases remaining between them. Looked up from germline, CDR1 is SNHLY and CDR2 is FYNNEI. The CDR3 is made up of 15 amino acids.

This clonotype was seen once. A much larger clone differs by one base, so this may be a read error. This chain joins TRBV10-3 and TRBJ1-6; 9 bases match TRBD1. Germline V lookup: CDR1 ENHRY, CDR2 SYGVKD. The CDR3 consists of 15 residues. CDR3 in DNA: TGTGCCATCAGTGATAAGGGACAGGGTAATTCACTCCTCCACTTT. It is translated as CAISDKGQGNSLLHF.

The sample holds many counts of this clonotype. The gene calls are TRBV3-1 and TRBJ2-4; D is unclear. The CDR3 covers 11 residues. V was cut by 5 bases and J by 6 bases, with 5 bases left in between. Germline lookup yields CDR1 LGHDT and CDR2 YNNKEL (reference sequence). CDR3 nucleotides: TGTGCCAGCAGCAGGGCAAACATTCAGTACTTC. It yields the protein CASSRANIQYF.

This clonotype has ten or more counts. The chain employs TRBV4-2 and TRBJ2-5; possibly TRBD1 for D (5 bases). Trimming took off 2 bases at V and 1 base at J, with 11 bases between the two ends. CDR1 and CDR2 (germline): LGHNA, YNFKEQ. The length of the CDR3 is 15 residues. The CDR3 sequence: CASSQPTGIQETQYF. The CDR3, as DNA: TGTGCCAGCAGCCAACCCACAGGAATCCAAGAGACCCAGTACTTC.

This clonotype was observed many times. The rearrangement joins TRBV5-1 to TRBJ2-7, with 9 nucleotides matching TRBD2. Germline trimming cut 4 bases from V and 3 bases from J; bases unmatched to any gene: 5. Germline lookup yields CDR1 SGHRS and CDR2 YFSETQ. The CDR3 totals 14 residues. The chain's CDR3 is CASSPTSGYYEQYF. The DNA for the CDR3 is TGCGCCAGCAGCCCTACTAGCGGGTACTACGAGCAGTACTTC.

The V gene is TRBV15, the J gene TRBJ2-3; the D is unclear. This CDR3 spans 13 amino acids. Trimming took off 3 bases at V and 4 bases at J, with 8 bases between the two ends. Germline CDR1 and CDR2: LNHNV and YYDKDF (reference sequence). CDR3 sequence (DNA): TGTGCCACCAGCAGTGCAGTGGCAGATACGCAGTATTTT. Amino acid sequence: CATSSAVADTQYF.

This sequence joins TRBV7-2 and TRBJ2-1; D is ambiguous. V shed 2 bases and J shed 0 bases, with 11 bases lying between them. CDR1 SGHTA and CDR2 FQGNSA come from the germline V gene. The CDR3 has 16 amino acids. The CDR3 loop is CASSLKALSSYNEQFF. CDR3 DNA: TGTGCCAGCAGCTTAAAAGCGCTTAGCTCCTACAATGAGCAGTTCTTC.

The rearrangement joins TRBV28 to TRBJ2-3, with D perhaps TRBD2 (5 bases). The length of the CDR3 is 14 residues. Germline loops: CDR1 MDHEN, CDR2 SYDVKM. Trimming stripped 5 bases from V and 4 bases from J, with 13 bases between. The CDR3 coding sequence is TGTGCCAGCAGTCGGACTTGGCTAGCAGATACGCAGTATTTT. Residues: CASSRTWLADTQYF.

V and J are TRBV19 and TRBJ1-4, with D perhaps TRBD1 (5 bases). Trimming removed 2 bases at V and 5 bases at J, with 12 bases between. This CDR3 has 15 amino acids. CDR1 is LNHDA and CDR2 is SQIVND in the germline V gene (reference sequence). CDR3 DNA: TGTGCCAGTAGTATAAGGACGGGACGGAATGAAAAACTGTTTTTT. This codes for CASSIRTGRNEKLFF.

The V and J genes are TRBV7-8 and TRBJ2-5; D uncertain. The CDR3 spans 14 residues. Germline V gene sequence: CDR1 SGHVS, CDR2 FQNEAQ. V was trimmed by 7 bases and J by 11 bases, leaving 23 bases between them. The CDR3 reads CASILGYSYNEQYF. The CDR3 bases are TGTGCCAGCATCCTAGGTTACTCCTACAATGAGCAGTACTTC.

This chain joins TRBV6-1 and TRBJ2-3, with 12 bases fitting TRBD2. Trimming removed 6 bases from V and 5 bases from J; junction bases left unmatched: 6. CDR1 and CDR2 (germline): MNHNS, SASEGT. This CDR3 has 15 residues. Here the CDR3 reads CASRRLAGAQDTQYF. The CDR3 DNA follows: TGTGCCAGCAGACGACTAGCGGGGGCCCAAGATACGCAGTATTTT.

This clonotype was picked up many times. The chain uses TRBV7-8 and TRBJ1-2; 9 nucleotides match TRBD1. J was trimmed by 5 bases and V by 3 bases; bases with no gene match: 4. Germline V gives CDR1 SGHVS, CDR2 FQNEAQ. CDR3 length: 14 amino acids. The CDR3 spells CASSFRDRDYGYTF. The CDR3 DNA is TGTGCCAGCAGCTTCAGGGACAGGGATTATGGCTACACCTTC.

This clonotype was counted between two and nine times. The V and J genes are TRBV5-1 and TRBJ2-3; TRBD2 matches at 9 bases. CDR1 is SGHRS and CDR2 is YFSETQ in the germline V gene. This CDR3 comprises 19 residues. J was trimmed by 5 bases and V by 0 bases; bases with no gene match: 16. CDR3 DNA: TGCGCCAGCAGCTTGGAAGCTTACCGACTAGCGGTAATAGGAGATACGCAGTATTTT. It codes for CASSLEAYRLAVIGDTQYF. Full variable domain (remainder filled in from reference TRBV5-1 and TRBJ2-3): KAGVTQTPRYLIKTRGQQVTLSCSPISGHRSVSWYQQTPGQGLQFLFEYFSETQRNKGNFPGRFSGRQFSNSRSEMNVSTLELGDSALYLCASSLEAYRLAVIGDTQYFGPGTRLTVL.

This clonotype was seen many times. The chain uses TRBV29-1 and TRBJ2-7, with TRBD2 identical over 11 bases. This CDR3 is 13 amino acids long. Germline-derived CDR1 and CDR2 are SQVTM and ANQGSEA. Trimming took 5 bases from V and 4 from J; bases not matched to a gene: 4. CDR3 residues: CSVLGTSGYEQYF. DNA for the CDR3: TGCAGCGTTCTAGGGACTAGCGGTTACGAGCAGTACTTC.

The J gene is TRBJ2-1, the V gene TRBV11-2, with TRBD2 matching over 8 bases. The CDR3 consists of 16 residues. Germline CDR1 and CDR2: SGHAT and FQNNGV. The V and J ends lost 5 bases and 2 bases, in that order; junction bases with no gene match: 8. The CDR3 loop is CASSNIAGRTYNEQFF. The CDR3 DNA follows: TGTGCCAGCAGCAATATAGCGGGGAGAACCTACAATGAGCAGTTCTTC.

J is TRBJ1-5 and V is TRBV12-3 or TRBV12-4; D is possibly TRBD1 (5 bases). The CDR3 spans 16 residues. V lost 3 bases, J lost 0 bases, and 12 bases lay in between. DNA of the CDR3: TGTGCCAGCAGTTTTAGGGGTTGGTATAGCAATCAGCCCCAGCATTTT. It is translated as CASSFRGWYSNQPQHF.

V and J are TRBV20-1 and TRBJ2-5, with no clear D. V dropped 3 bases and J dropped 3 bases, with 11 bases sitting between them. CDR1 and CDR2 from the germline V gene are DFQATT and SNEGSKA (reference sequence). The CDR3 has 13 residues. CDR3 region: CSARNVSKETQYF. The CDR3 DNA reads TGCAGTGCTAGGAACGTCTCTAAAGAGACCCAGTACTTC.

The chain employs TRBV20-1 and TRBJ1-6, with 7 bases that match TRBD1. This CDR3 contains 13 residues. V lost 5 bases to trimming and J lost 6 bases; unmatched junction nucleotides: 4. CDR1 is DFQATT, CDR2 SNEGSKA, per germline (reference sequence). The CDR3 here is CSAGRDSNSPLHF. DNA for the CDR3: TGCAGTGCTGGCCGGGACAGTAATTCACCCCTCCACTTT.

The chain couples TRBV11-2 to TRBJ2-3; D is perhaps TRBD1 or TRBD2 (5 bases each). V lost 4 bases to trimming and J lost 0 bases, with 11 bases between them. Germline loops: CDR1 SGHAT, CDR2 FQNNGV. The CDR3 spans 15 residues. The CDR3 region is CASSSVRGSTDTQYF. The CDR3 nucleotides read TGTGCCAGCAGCTCTGTGAGGGGAAGCACAGATACGCAGTATTTT.

J is TRBJ2-7 and V is TRBV20-1; D ambiguous. The DNA end is more similar to TRBJ2-5, so the J call may be wrong. CDR1 is DFQATT and CDR2 is SNEGSKA in the germline V gene (reference sequence). The CDR3 contains 14 residues. The CDR3 sequence is CSARAQPLQETQYF. The CDR3 bases are TGCAGTGCTAGAGCCCAGCCGCTTCAAGAGACCCAGTACTTC.

A single count supports this clonotype. This chain joins TRBV6-6 and TRBJ2-6, with 7 nucleotides matching TRBD1. Per germline, CDR1 MNHNY and CDR2 SVGAGI (reference sequence). This CDR3 comprises 15 residues. V dropped 8 bases and J dropped 3; count of bases not matched to a gene: 7. This CDR3 reads CASGHTGVGANVLTF. The CDR3 DNA sequence: TGTGCCAGCGGCCATACAGGGGTTGGGGCCAACGTCCTGACTTTC.

There are a few counts of this clonotype. This chain uses TRBV10-3 with TRBJ2-1, with 8 bases that match TRBD2. The CDR3 loop spans 15 amino acids. From germline, CDR1 is ENHRY and CDR2 SYGVKD. The V segment lost 2 bases and the J segment 2 bases; nucleotides outside the gene matches: 2. CDR3 nucleotide sequence: TGTGCCATCAGTGAGCCACTAGCGGCCTACAATGAGCAGTTCTTC. Amino acid sequence: CAISEPLAAYNEQFF.

This clonotype was seen a handful of times. Just one base apart from a much larger clone, this may be a read error. CDR3 sequence (DNA): TGCAGCGTTGTAGATCCGGGTTATCCCAATGAGCAGTACTTC. It translates to CSVVDPGYPNEQYF. The chain employs TRBV29-1 and TRBJ2-7, with D hard to call. V was cut by 4 bases and J by 7 bases, with 20 bases left in between. CDR1 and CDR2 (germline): SQVTM, ANQGSEA. The CDR3 covers 14 residues.

This clonotype has more than one count but fewer than ten. This rearrangement joins TRBV11-1 to TRBJ2-1; TRBD2 aligns across 12 bases. There are 16 residues in the CDR3. After removal of 5 bases from V and 6 bases from J, the junction contained 8 bases not matched to a gene. Germline CDR1 SGHAT, CDR2 FQDESV (reference sequence). CDR3 sequence: CASSESRTSGVNEQFF. In nucleotides, the CDR3 is TGTGCCAGCAGCGAATCTAGGACTAGCGGGGTCAATGAGCAGTTCTTC. The full variable domain, its missing parts supplied by reference TRBV11-1 and TRBJ2-1, is EAEVAQSPRYKITEKSQAVAFWCDPISGHATLYWYRQILGQGPELLVQFQDESVVDDSQLPKDRFSAERLKGVDSTLKIQPAELGDSAMYLCASSESRTSGVNEQFFGPGTRLTVL.